This T cell receptor (beta chain) was captured by sequencing in a study of immune heterogeneity within non-small cell lung tumors. Multiplex PCR (32 V and 13 J primers) was used to amplify the TCR beta CDR3. One entry per CDR3 protein results from TCRdb running MiXCR on the multiplex PCR reads. The sample lists 15,000 or so distinct CDR3 sequences, less than 35% occurring once. V gave up 6 bases and J gave up 4 bases; unmatched junction bases: 4. Germline CDR1 is SQVTM and CDR2 is ANQGSEA. The CDR3 covers 12 residues. As template, the study used bulk tumor genomic DNA at roughly 600 ng per sample. During surgery, several far-apart biopsies were obtained from every primary tumor. Their non-small cell lung cancer was newly diagnosed and untreated, and the patients underwent curative surgery.

Sequencing input: lung tumor tissue. The receptor was derived from a man aged 35 to 55 with non-small cell lung cancer. The chain couples TRBV29-1 to TRBJ1-1; TRBD1 matches at 8 bases. CDR3 sequence (DNA): TGCAGCGTCGGACAGGGTAGCACTGAAGCTTTCTTT. This gives the protein CSVGQGSTEAFF.